This TCR beta chain was identified in a study of identical twins. This clonotype turned up a few times. What it binds is unknown. In germline, CDR1 is MNHEY, CDR2 SMNVEV (reference sequence). V dropped 7 bases and J dropped 6; count of bases not matched to a gene: 6. The CDR3 consists of 14 residues. General study results and limits: Models, which agreed with sharing between unrelated individuals, nonetheless underestimated the out-of-frame TCR alpha sharing seen in monozygotic twins.

TCRdb reprocessed the 5' RACE reads via MiXCR and lists one record per CDR3 protein. This sample has roughly 250,000 distinct CDR3 sequences, with 7% found just once. The data were also submitted as part of a second study, on yellow fever vaccine responses in identical twins.

This TCR derives from a woman younger than 30 in good health. The V call is TRBV27, the J call TRBJ1-4, with TRBD1 identical over 9 bases. The sample consisted of memory (CD45RO+) T cells sorted from blood. This CDR3 is CASKPGQGYEKLFF. In DNA, the CDR3 is TGTGCCAGCAAGCCGGGACAGGGTTATGAAAAACTGTTTTTT.